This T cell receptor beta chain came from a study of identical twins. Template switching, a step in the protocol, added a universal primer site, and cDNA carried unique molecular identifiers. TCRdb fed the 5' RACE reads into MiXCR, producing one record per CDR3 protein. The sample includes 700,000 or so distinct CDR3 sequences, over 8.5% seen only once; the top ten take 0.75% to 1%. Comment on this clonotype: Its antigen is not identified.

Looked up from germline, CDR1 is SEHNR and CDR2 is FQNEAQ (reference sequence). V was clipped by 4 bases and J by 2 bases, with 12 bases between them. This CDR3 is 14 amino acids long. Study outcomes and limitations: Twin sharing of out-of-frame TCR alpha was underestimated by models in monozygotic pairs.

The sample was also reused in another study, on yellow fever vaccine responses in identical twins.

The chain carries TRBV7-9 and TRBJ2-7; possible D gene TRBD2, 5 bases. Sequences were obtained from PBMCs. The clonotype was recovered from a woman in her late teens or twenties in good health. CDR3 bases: TGTGCCAGCAGCTCACCGCACGGGGCCTACGAGCAGTACTTC. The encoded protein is CASSSPHGAYEQYF.